This T cell receptor (beta chain) was obtained from a study of shared clonotypes between healthy human individuals (dated by TCRdb to about 2020). For the study in its entirety: Two women and a few men aged 18 to 49 years were included in the cohort. The study deeply sequenced blood TCR repertoires of 5 or 6 healthy adults to estimate repertoire size and the extent of clonotype sharing between individuals. To increase sequencing depth and limit assay-specific biases, TCR repertoire library preparation and sequencing were carried out by different laboratories using diverse techniques. For each donor, three plates each were used for CD4 naive and CD4 memory, two plates were used for CD8 naive, and one plate was used for CD8 memory. Between about 0.8 and 9 billion PBMCs per donor were obtained by leukapheresis.

Using the deep immunoSEQ assay, multiplex PCR amplified TCR CDR3 regions from genomic DNA. Extracted genomic DNA from each cell subset was spread evenly across all wells of several immunoSEQ 96-well plates, with each plate serving as a replicate. For sorted subsets, approximately 0.2 ug of genomic DNA, equivalent to 30,000 or so T cell genomes, went into each replicate PCR. The purified libraries were quantified using a Qubit 3.0 fluorometer, sized with a Bioanalyzer 2100, and then quantified again using the KAPA Library Quantification kit. Every immunoSEQ 96-well plate was sequenced on a separate single-read 150-cycle Illumina NextSeq 550 flow cell. On the study's bioinformatics: Because the immunoSEQ output included only junctional sequences and no quality scores, the filtering could not be the same as the filtering used for full-length reads. To assign V/J genes and CDR3, sequences were annotated against IMGT germline references using PyIR, a Python wrapper for IgBLAST v1.9. Reads were filtered out if the reads had weak V/J assignments (E-value above 1e-6), no CDR3, stop codons, out-of-frame junctions, or ambiguous translated residues. V3J clonotypes were defined as sequences sharing the same inferred V gene, J gene, and CDR3 amino acid sequence. To compute the percentage overlap between repertoires, the number of shared unique clonotypes was divided by the size of the smaller repertoire. Repertoire richness was assessed with RTK rarefaction, the Chao1 estimator, and Recon v2.1 estimates of unobserved clonotypes. Generation probabilities for all TCRbeta clonotypes obtained by the gDNA method from four donors were computed using OLGA. In TCRdb, the immuneACCESS table is reduced to in-frame sequences with V and J assigned. These tables do not hold every clone; where another copy was compared, an unresolved V gene accounts for under half, and the others remain unexplained. That table supplies the V and J calls and clone size; D and trimming were determined from the DNA. For this sample there are approximately 2,000,000 clones; 85% to 95% appear just once. The ten largest clones take up 0.3% to 0.45% of the sample.

Worth noting for this clone: The antigen it binds to is not known. No base quality values were provided; no much bigger clone lies one nucleotide off.

The investigation overall reported the following: Sharing across four donors was observed for 4.5% to 6.5% of naive CD4, 3% to 3.5% of naive CD8, about 2.5% of memory CD4, and roughly 0.43% of memory CD8 clonotypes. Because the study included only a small number of donors, the genetic and exposure-history diversity represented was limited. Sampling was restricted to blood, and TCR repertoires in tissue are likely to differ from TCR repertoires in blood. Incomplete sequencing was indicated by rarefaction of sorted-subset datasets, despite the large sequencing depth. Naive subsets generally had larger estimated clonotype richness than memory subsets. Higher generation probabilities were observed for clonotypes shared by all four sorted-subset donors than for non-shared clonotypes. Pairwise subsampling indicated that sequencing depth was expected to affect the degree of clonotype sharing among donors.

CDR1 MGHDK and CDR2 SYGVNS were looked up in the germline V gene. The V end loses 6 bases and the J end loses 5 bases, and a stretch of 12 bases separates them. Its CDR3 holds 13 amino acids, cysteine through phenylalanine. Just CDR3 DNA is preserved here, 39 bases in frame from base 1. Healthy HIV-negative adults with no recently reported acute infections or vaccinations were included as donors. Every donor was a Caucasian adult living in Nashville, Tennessee, USA. CD4+ T cells were enriched by magnetic negative selection, after which naive cells were positively selected on CD45RA and the negative fraction was taken as the memory subset. Blood was obtained by leukapheresis, after which PBMCs were separated by Ficoll-Histopaque density gradient centrifugation and cryopreserved in liquid nitrogen vapor phase. Analytical flow cytometry was used to check the purity and quantity of every magnetically sorted T cell population. Each sorted fraction had its genomic DNA isolated and then quantified by UV absorbance on a Nanodrop 2000c.

The chain is encoded by TRBV25-1 joined to TRBJ2-3, with no reliable assignment of the D segment. The sample comprised naive CD4+ T cells from PBMCs. Per the publication, the cell subset or site label means: CD45RA+ positively selected. This TCR derives from a man aged 18 to 30 in good health. Some clones in this sample may be carry-over from other donors' samples. The sequence in DNA is TGTGCCAGCAGGACGAAGCAGGAAGATACGCAGTATTTT. The resulting protein is CASRTKQEDTQYF.